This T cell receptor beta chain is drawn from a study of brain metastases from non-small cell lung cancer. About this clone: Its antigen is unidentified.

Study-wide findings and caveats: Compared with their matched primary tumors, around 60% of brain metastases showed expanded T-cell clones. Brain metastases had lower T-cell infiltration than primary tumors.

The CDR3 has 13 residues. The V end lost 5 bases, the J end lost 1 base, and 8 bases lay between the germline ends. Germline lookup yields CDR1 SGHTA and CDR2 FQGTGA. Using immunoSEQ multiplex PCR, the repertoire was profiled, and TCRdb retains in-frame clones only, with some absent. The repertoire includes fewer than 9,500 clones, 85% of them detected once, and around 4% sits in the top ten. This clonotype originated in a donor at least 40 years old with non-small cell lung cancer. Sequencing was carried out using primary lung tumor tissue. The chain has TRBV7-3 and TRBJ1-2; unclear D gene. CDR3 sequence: CASSPSLNYGYTF. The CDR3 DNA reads TGTGCCAGCAGCCCGTCTCTTAACTATGGCTACACCTTC.